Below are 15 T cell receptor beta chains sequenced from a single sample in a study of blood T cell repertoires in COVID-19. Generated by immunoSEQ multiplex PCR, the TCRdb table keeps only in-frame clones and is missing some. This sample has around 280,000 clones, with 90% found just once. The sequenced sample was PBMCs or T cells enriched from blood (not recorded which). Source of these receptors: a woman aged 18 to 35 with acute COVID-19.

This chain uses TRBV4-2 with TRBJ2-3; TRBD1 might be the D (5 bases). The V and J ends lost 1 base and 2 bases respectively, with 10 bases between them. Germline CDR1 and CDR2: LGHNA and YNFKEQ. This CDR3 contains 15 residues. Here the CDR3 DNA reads TGTGCCAGCAGCCAAGGTGTAGGGGACACAGATACGCAGTATTTT. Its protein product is CASSQGVGDTDTQYF.

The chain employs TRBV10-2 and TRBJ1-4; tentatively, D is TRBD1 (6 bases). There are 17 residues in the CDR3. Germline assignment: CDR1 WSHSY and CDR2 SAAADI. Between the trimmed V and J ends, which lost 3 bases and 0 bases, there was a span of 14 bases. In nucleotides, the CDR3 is TGCGCCAGCAGTGACCACAGGGATGCAGCAACTAATGAAAAACTGTTTTTT. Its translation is CASSDHRDAATNEKLFF.

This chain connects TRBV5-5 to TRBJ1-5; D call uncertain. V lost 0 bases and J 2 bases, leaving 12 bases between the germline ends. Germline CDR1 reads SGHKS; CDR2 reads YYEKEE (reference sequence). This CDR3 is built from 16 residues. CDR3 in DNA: TGTGCCAGCAGCTTGGTTGGGGAGTTGGGCAATCAGCCCCAGCATTTT. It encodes CASSLVGELGNQPQHF.

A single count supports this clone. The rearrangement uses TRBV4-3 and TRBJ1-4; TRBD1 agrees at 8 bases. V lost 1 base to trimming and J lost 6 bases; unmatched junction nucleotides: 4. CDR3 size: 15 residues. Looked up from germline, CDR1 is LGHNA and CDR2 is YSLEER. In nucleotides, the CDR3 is TGCGCCAGCAGCCAAGTGGGACAGGCAGATGAAAAACTGTTTTTT. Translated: CASSQVGQADEKLFF.

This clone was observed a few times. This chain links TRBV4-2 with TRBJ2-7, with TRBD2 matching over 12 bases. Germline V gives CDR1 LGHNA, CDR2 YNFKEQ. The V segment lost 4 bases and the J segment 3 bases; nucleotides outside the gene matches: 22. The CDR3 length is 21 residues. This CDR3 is CASSPFSTTSGSGTRRYEQYF. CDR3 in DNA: TGTGCCAGCAGCCCTTTTTCGACGACTAGCGGGAGCGGAACGCGGCGCTACGAGCAGTACTTC.

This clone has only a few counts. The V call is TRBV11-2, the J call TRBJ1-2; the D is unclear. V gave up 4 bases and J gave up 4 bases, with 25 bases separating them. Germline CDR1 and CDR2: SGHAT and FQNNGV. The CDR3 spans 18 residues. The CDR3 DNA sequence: TGTGCCAGCAGCTCCCTCCGGGAAGGGCGGCGGGAGAGCTATGGCTACACCTTC. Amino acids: CASSSLREGRRESYGYTF.

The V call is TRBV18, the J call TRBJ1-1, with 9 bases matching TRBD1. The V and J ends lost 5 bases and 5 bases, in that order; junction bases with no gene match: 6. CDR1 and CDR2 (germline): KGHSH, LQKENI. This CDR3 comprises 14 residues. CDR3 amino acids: CASSEQGAQTEAFF. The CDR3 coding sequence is TGTGCCAGCTCAGAACAGGGGGCGCAAACTGAAGCTTTCTTT.

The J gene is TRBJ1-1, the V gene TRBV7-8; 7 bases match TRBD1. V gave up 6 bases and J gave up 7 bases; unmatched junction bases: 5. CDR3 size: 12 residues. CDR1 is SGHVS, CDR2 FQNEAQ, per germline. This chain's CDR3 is CASSPTGVEAFF. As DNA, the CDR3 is TGTGCCAGCAGTCCTACAGGGGTTGAAGCTTTCTTT.

This CDR3 is CAWSGQINQPQHF. The DNA for the CDR3 is TGTGCCTGGAGTGGACAGATCAATCAGCCCCAGCATTTT. The V and J genes are TRBV30 and TRBJ1-5, with D tentatively TRBD1 (5 bases). This CDR3 has 13 residues. The V gene's germline CDR1 is GTSNPN and CDR2 SVGIG (reference sequence). Trimming left V 1 base short and J 3 bases short, with 7 bases between. Together with reference TRBV30 and TRBJ1-5, the CDR3 gives the full variable domain: SQTIHQWPATLVQPVGSPLSLECTVEGTSNPNLYWYRQAAGRGLQLLFYSVGIGQISSEVPQNLSASRPQDRQFILSSKKLLLSDSGFYLCAWSGQINQPQHFGDGTRLSIL.

The CDR3 nucleotides read TGCAGCGTTGTAGTTGGCAGGGGTAATCAGCCCCAGCATTTT. This sequence encodes CSVVVGRGNQPQHF. V and J are TRBV29-1 and TRBJ1-5; a possible D gene is TRBD1 (6 bases). Germline-derived CDR1 and CDR2 are SQVTM and ANQGSEA. This CDR3 has 14 amino acids. V was trimmed by 4 bases and J by 4 bases, leaving 14 bases between them.

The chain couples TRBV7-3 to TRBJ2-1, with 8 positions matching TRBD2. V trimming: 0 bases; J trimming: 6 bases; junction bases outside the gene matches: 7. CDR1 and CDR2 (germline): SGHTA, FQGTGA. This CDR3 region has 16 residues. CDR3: CASSLTGSGSVNEQFF. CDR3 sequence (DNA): TGTGCCAGCAGCTTAACAGGAAGCGGGAGTGTCAATGAGCAGTTCTTC.

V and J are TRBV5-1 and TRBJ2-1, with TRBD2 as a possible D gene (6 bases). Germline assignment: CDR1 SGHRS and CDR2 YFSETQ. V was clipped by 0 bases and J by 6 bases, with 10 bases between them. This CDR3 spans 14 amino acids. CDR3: CASSLGLAINEQFF. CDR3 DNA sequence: TGCGCCAGCAGCTTGGGTCTAGCGATCAATGAGCAGTTCTTC.

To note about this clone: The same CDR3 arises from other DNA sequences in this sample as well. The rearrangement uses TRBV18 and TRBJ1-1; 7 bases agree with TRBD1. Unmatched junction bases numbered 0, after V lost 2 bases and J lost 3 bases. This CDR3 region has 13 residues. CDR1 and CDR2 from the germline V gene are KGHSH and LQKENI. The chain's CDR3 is CASSPDRDTEAFF. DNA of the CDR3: TGTGCCAGCTCACCAGACAGGGACACTGAAGCTTTCTTT.

As DNA, the CDR3 is TGTGCCAGCAGTAGCAGGACAGGAGAAAATGAAAAACTGTTTTTT. Translated: CASSSRTGENEKLFF. This chain links TRBV28 with TRBJ1-4, with 7 bases aligning to TRBD1. The CDR3 sequence is 15 residues long. The germline V gene has CDR1 MDHEN and CDR2 SYDVKM. Trimming cost V 5 bases and J 5 bases; bases outside gene matches: 8.

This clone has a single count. The CDR3: CASSIFLASTDTQYF. Here the CDR3 DNA reads TGTGCCAGTAGTATCTTTCTAGCGAGCACAGATACGCAGTATTTT. The chain has TRBV19 and TRBJ2-3, with D perhaps TRBD2 (6 bases). Germline-derived CDR1 and CDR2 are LNHDA and SQIVND (reference sequence). Trimming removed 3 bases at V and 0 bases at J, with 10 bases between. The CDR3 is 15 amino acids.